This T cell receptor (beta chain) comes out of a study of blood T cell repertoires in COVID-19. Turning to the study itself: The United States, Italy and Spain were the sources of the acute and convalescent COVID-19 samples. Sources were T cells, B-cell-depleted T cells, or PBMCs; the material itself was cDNA or gDNA.

The sample holds a few counts of this clone. Authors' methods: Using reference gene primer amplification, nucleated cell counts were estimated. Profiled with immunoSEQ multiplex PCR; TCRdb holds only in-frame clones, not every one. The V and J calls and clone size come from that table; D and trimming were worked out from the DNA. This sample has approximately 220,000 clones, with around four fifths found just once. Trimming cost V 7 bases and J 0 bases, with 7 bases left between them. The CDR3 totals 13 residues. The V and J genes are TRBV12-3 or TRBV12-4 and TRBJ1-3, with unresolved D. The origin of this receptor is a man in his forties or fifties with acute or convalescent COVID-19. Sequenced sample: peripheral blood. The CDR3: CASTSDSGNTIYF. In nucleotides, the CDR3 is TGTGCCAGCACTTCAGACTCTGGAAACACCATATATTTT.